The 10 T cell receptor beta chains below come from one sample, sequenced in a study of T cells after yellow fever vaccination. From the 5' RACE reads, TCRdb called clonotypes with MiXCR, one entry per CDR3 protein. The data hold around 590,000 distinct CDR3 sequences, with roughly an eighth observed a single time. This material consisted of PBMCs, taken on the day of the yellow fever booster vaccination. These TCRs come from a man aged 30 to 39 who received the YFV17D yellow fever vaccine.

The rearrangement joins TRBV20-1 to TRBJ2-7, with TRBD1 identical over 9 bases. CDR3 size: 13 residues. Germline V CDR1 and CDR2: DFQATT, SNEGSKA (reference sequence). V was pared by 6 bases and J by 4 bases, with 7 bases of the junction left unmatched. CDR3 coding DNA: TGCAGTGCAGGACAGGGGCGAGGGTACGAGCAGTACTTC. As protein: CSAGQGRGYEQYF.

This clonotype has ten or more counts. The chain recombines TRBV6-2 or TRBV6-3 with TRBJ2-7; D possibly corresponds to TRBD2 (7 bases). Germline V lookup: CDR1 MNHEY, CDR2 SVGEGT. V was pared by 5 bases and J by 4 bases, with 21 bases between. This CDR3 is built from 16 residues. The CDR3 sequence is CASSAAWGGTKYEQYF. The CDR3 DNA reads TGTGCCAGCAGTGCCGCCTGGGGAGGGACAAAATACGAGCAGTACTTC.

This chain links TRBV5-1 with TRBJ2-7; D is possibly TRBD2 (6 bases). The V end lost 3 bases, the J end lost 0 bases, and 25 bases lay between the germline ends. This CDR3 is 19 amino acids long. Germline V lookup: CDR1 SGHRS, CDR2 YFSETQ. DNA of the CDR3: TGCGCCAGCAGCTCCACCCGGGGGTCGGGATTGCTAACCTCCTACGAGCAGTACTTC. Protein: CASSSTRGSGLLTSYEQYF.

This clonotype occurred many times. V is TRBV6-2 or TRBV6-3 and J is TRBJ2-1; D not resolved. This CDR3 contains 13 residues. Germline CDR1 is MNHEY and CDR2 is SVGEGT. The V end lost 4 bases, the J end lost 4 bases, and 8 bases lay between the germline ends. CDR3 in DNA: TGTGCCAGCAGTTTCCGCGAATACAATGAGCAGTTCTTC. Translating gives CASSFREYNEQFF.

The chain couples TRBV5-1 to TRBJ2-7; the match to TRBD1 covers 7 bases. The V gene end was trimmed by 4 bases and the J gene end by 2 bases; junction bases not matched to a gene: 6. Germline assignment: CDR1 SGHRS and CDR2 YFSETQ. This CDR3 spans 14 amino acids. Here the CDR3 DNA reads TGCGCCAGCAGCGGGGACAGCTTAACCTACGAGCAGTACTTC. Translating gives CASSGDSLTYEQYF.

A few counts support this clonotype. The chain uses TRBV6-5 and TRBJ2-5, with D possibly being TRBD1 (5 bases). V was pared by 2 bases and J by 4 bases, with 11 bases between. The CDR3 contains 14 residues. Germline V gene lookup returns CDR1 MNHEY and CDR2 SVGAGI. CDR3 nucleotides: TGTGCCAGCAGTTACGATGGGGCAGGAGAGACCCAGTACTTC. Protein sequence: CASSYDGAGETQYF.

The V and J genes are TRBV7-9 and TRBJ2-3, with D possibly TRBD2 on 6 matching bases. V lost 3 bases, J lost 2 bases, and 9 bases lay in between. The CDR3 length is 14 residues. CDR1 is SEHNR and CDR2 is FQNEAQ in the germline V gene (reference sequence). The CDR3 sequence is CASSLDYHTDTQYF. CDR3 bases: TGTGCCAGCAGCTTGGACTATCACACAGATACGCAGTATTTT.

This clonotype has a single count. This sequence joins TRBV3-1 and TRBJ2-5; no definite D call. The germline V gene encodes CDR1 LGHDT and CDR2 YNNKEL (reference sequence). The CDR3 runs to 12 residues. Trimming removed 8 bases at V and 2 bases at J, with 9 bases between. The CDR3 nucleotides are TGTGCCAGCCTCAGGAGACAAGAGACCCAGTACTTC. Its translation: CASLRRQETQYF.

The J gene is TRBJ2-7, the V gene TRBV20-1; possibly TRBD2 for D (6 bases). The CDR3 is 14 amino acids. Trimming left V 3 bases short and J 7 bases short, with 19 bases between. The V gene's germline CDR1 is DFQATT and CDR2 SNEGSKA (reference sequence). The CDR3 is CSARARTTITEQYF. Written as DNA, the CDR3 is TGCAGTGCTAGGGCTAGGACTACCATTACTGAGCAGTACTTC.

CDR3 in amino acids: CASSLDGTGQETQYF. The CDR3 region has the DNA TGTGCCAGCAGCTTAGATGGGACAGGGCAAGAGACCCAGTACTTC. This sequence joins TRBV7-9 and TRBJ2-5; 9 bases match TRBD1. Germline CDR1 SEHNR, CDR2 FQNEAQ (reference sequence). The CDR3 has 15 amino acids. V dropped 1 base and J dropped 2; count of bases not matched to a gene: 2.